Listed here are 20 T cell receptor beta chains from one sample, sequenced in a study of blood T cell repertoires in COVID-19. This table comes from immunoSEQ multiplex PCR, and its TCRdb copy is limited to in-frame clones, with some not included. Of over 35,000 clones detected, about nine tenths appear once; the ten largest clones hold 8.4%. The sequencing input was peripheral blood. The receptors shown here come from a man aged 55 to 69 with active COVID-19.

The CDR3 protein is CASSLTSSGSYNEQFF. CDR3 sequence (DNA): TGTGCCAGCAGCTTAACCTCGTCTGGGAGCTACAATGAGCAGTTCTTC. The chain recombines TRBV7-3 with TRBJ2-1; the D gene is possibly TRBD2 (5 bases). Germline CDR1 reads SGHTA; CDR2 reads FQGTGA. The CDR3 runs 16 residues. Between the trimmed V and J ends, which lost 0 bases and 3 bases, there was a span of 12 bases.

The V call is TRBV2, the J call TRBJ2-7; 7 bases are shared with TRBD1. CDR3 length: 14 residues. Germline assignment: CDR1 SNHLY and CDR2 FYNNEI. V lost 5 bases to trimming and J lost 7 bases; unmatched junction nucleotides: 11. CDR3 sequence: CASSLGQAVAEQYF. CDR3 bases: TGTGCCAGCAGTCTTGGACAGGCCGTCGCTGAGCAGTACTTC.

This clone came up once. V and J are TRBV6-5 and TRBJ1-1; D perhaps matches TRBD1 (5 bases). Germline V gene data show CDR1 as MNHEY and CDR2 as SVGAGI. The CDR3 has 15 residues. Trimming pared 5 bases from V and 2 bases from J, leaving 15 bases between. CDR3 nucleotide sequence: TGTGCCAGCAGTACCGAAGGGAGGGGAAACACTGAAGCTTTCTTT. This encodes CASSTEGRGNTEAFF.

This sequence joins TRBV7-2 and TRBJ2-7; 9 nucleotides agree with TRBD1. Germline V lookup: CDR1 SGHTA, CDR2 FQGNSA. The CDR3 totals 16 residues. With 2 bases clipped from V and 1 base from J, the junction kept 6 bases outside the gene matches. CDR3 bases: TGTGCCAGCAGCTTATCCCGGGACAGGGTTTCCTACGAGCAGTACTTC. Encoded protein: CASSLSRDRVSYEQYF.

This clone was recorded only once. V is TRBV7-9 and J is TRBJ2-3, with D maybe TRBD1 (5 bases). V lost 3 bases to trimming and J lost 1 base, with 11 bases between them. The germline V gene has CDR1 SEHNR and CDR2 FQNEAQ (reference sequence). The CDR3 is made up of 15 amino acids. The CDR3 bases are TGTGCCAGCAGCTTGACAGAGGTCCGCACAGATACGCAGTATTTT. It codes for CASSLTEVRTDTQYF.

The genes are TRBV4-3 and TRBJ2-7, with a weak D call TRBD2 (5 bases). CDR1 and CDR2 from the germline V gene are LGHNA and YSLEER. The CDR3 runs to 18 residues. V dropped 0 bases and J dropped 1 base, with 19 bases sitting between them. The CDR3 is CASSQDPPSSALSYEQYF. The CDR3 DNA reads TGCGCCAGCAGCCAAGACCCCCCTAGCTCGGCGCTTTCCTACGAGCAGTACTTC.

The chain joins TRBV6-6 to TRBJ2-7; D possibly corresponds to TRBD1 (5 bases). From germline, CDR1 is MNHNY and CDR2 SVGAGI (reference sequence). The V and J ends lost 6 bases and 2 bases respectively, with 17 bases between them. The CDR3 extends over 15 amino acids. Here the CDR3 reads CASRDKVSGPYEQYF. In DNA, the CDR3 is TGTGCCAGCAGAGACAAAGTTTCAGGGCCCTACGAGCAGTACTTC.

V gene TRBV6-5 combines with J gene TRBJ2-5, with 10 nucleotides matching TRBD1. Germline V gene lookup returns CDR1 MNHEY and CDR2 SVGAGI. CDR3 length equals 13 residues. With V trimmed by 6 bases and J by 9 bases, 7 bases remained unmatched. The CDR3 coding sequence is TGTGCCAGCAGACGGACAGGGGGAATGTCCCAGTACTTC. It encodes CASRRTGGMSQYF.

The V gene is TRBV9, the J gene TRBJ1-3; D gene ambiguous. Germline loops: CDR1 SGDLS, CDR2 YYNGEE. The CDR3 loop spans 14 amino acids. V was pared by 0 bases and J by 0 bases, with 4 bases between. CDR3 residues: CASSVDYSGNTIYF. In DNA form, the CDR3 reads TGTGCCAGCAGCGTAGATTACTCTGGAAACACCATATATTTT.

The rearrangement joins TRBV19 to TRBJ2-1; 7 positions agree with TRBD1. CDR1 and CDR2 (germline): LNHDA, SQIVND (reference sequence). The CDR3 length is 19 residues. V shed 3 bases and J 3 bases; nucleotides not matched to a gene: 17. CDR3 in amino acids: CASSIEVAGRDSFYNEQFF. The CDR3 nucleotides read TGTGCCAGTAGTATTGAAGTAGCTGGTCGGGACAGTTTCTACAATGAGCAGTTCTTC.

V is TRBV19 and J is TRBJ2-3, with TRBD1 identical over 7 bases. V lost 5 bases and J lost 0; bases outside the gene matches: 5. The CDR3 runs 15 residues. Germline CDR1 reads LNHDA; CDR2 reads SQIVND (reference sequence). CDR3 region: CASSLGQLSTDTQYF. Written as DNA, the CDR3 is TGTGCCAGTAGTTTGGGACAGCTTAGCACAGATACGCAGTATTTT. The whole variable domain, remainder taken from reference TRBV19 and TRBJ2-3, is DGGITQSPKYLFRKEGQNVTLSCEQNLNHDAMYWYRQDPGQGLRLIYYSQIVNDFQKGDIAEGYSVSREKKESFPLTVTSAQKNPTAFYLCASSLGQLSTDTQYFGPGTRLTVL.

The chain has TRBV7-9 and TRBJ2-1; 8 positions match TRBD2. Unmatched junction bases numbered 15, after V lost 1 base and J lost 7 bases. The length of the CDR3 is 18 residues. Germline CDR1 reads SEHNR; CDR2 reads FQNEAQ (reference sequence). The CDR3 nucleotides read TGTGCCAGCAGCTTAGAACTTTGGACGGGAGGGGTTGTAAATGAGCAGTTCTTC. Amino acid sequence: CASSLELWTGGVVNEQFF. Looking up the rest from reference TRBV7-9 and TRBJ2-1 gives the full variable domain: DTGVSQNPRHKITKRGQNVTFRCDPISEHNRLYWYRQTLGQGPEFLTYFQNEAQLEKSRLLSDRFSAERPKGSFSTLEIQRTEQGDSAMYLCASSLELWTGGVVNEQFFGPGTRLTVL.

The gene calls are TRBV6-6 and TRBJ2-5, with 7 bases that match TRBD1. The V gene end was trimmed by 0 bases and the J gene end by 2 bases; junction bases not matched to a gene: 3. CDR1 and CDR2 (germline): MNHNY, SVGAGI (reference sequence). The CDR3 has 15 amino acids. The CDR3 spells CASSYSYRGQETQYF. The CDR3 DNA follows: TGTGCCAGCAGTTACTCCTACAGGGGACAAGAGACCCAGTACTTC.

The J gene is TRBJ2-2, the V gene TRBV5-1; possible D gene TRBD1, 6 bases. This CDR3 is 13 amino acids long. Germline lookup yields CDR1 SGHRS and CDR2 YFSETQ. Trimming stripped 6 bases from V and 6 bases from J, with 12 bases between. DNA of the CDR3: TGCGCCAGCAACAGGGTTGGTTCCGGGGAGCTGTTTTTT. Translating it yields CASNRVGSGELFF.

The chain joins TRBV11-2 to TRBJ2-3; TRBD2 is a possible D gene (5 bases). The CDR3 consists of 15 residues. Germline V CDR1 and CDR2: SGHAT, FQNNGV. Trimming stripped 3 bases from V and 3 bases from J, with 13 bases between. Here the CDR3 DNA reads TGTGCCAGCAGCTTTCGACGGGGAAGGACAGATACGCAGTATTTT. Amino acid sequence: CASSFRRGRTDTQYF.

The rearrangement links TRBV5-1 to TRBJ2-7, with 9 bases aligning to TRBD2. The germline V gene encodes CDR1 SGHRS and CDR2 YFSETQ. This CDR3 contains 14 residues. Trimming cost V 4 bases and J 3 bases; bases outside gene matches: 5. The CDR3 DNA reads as TGCGCCAGCAGCCGCGGGAGGGCCGACTACGAGCAGTACTTC. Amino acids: CASSRGRADYEQYF. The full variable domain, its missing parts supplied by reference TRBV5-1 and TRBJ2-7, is KAGVTQTPRYLIKTRGQQVTLSCSPISGHRSVSWYQQTPGQGLQFLFEYFSETQRNKGNFPGRFSGRQFSNSRSEMNVSTLELGDSALYLCASSRGRADYEQYFGPGTRLTVT.

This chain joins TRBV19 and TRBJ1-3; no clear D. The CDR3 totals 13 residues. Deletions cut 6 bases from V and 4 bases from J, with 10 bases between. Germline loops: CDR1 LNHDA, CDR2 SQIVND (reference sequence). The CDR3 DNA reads TGTGCCAGTAGAACTTTAGCCGGAAACACCATATATTTT. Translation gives CASRTLAGNTIYF.

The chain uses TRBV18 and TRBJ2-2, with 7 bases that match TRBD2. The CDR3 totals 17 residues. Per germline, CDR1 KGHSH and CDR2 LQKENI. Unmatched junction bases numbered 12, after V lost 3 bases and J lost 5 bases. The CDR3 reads CASSPRDASGSTGELFF. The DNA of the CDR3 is TGTGCCAGCTCACCCAGGGATGCTAGCGGATCGACCGGGGAGCTGTTTTTT.

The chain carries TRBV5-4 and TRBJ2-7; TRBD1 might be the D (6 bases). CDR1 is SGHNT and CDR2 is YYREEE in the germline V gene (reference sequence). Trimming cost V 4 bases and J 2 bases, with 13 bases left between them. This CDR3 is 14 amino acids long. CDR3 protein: CASSNREFTYEQYF. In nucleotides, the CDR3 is TGTGCCAGCAGCAACAGGGAGTTTACCTACGAGCAGTACTTC. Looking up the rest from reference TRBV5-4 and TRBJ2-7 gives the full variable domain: ETGVTQSPTHLIKTRGQQVTLRCSSQSGHNTVSWYQQALGQGPQFIFQYYREEENGRGNFPPRFSGLQFPNYSSELNVNALELDDSALYLCASSNREFTYEQYFGPGTRLTVT.

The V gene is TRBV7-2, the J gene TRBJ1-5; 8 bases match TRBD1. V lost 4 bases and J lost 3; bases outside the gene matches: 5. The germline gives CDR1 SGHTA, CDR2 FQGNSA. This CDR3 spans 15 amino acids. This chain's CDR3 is CASSWRQGLNQPQHF. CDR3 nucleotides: TGTGCCAGCAGCTGGCGACAGGGGCTCAATCAGCCCCAGCATTTT.